The 13 T cell receptor beta chains below all came from one sample that was sequenced in a study of cytomegalovirus exposure and HLA in healthy donors. The PCR used 60 Vbeta and 13 Jbeta primers. The method was immunoSEQ multiplex PCR; TCRdb's version includes in-frame clones alone and lacks a portion of them. The sample holds some 180,000 clones. The sequenced material came from PBMCs. Source of these receptors: a man in his thirties or forties in good health and CMV-seronegative.

This chain joins TRBV6-4 and TRBJ2-1; 10 bases match TRBD2. CDR3 size: 15 residues. Trimming removed 7 bases from V and 6 bases from J; junction bases left unmatched: 9. Germline V gene sequence: CDR1 MRHNA, CDR2 SNTAGT. CDR3 DNA sequence: TGTGCCAGCACTTACAGCGGGAGGGTTTGCAATGAGCAGTTCTTC. It codes for CASTYSGRVCNEQFF.

The rearrangement uses TRBV30 and TRBJ1-1; 9 nucleotides match TRBD1. CDR3 size: 14 residues. After removal of 1 base from V and 1 base from J, the junction contained 1 base not matched to a gene. CDR1 is GTSNPN and CDR2 is SVGIG in the germline V gene (reference sequence). The CDR3 bases are TGTGCCTGGAGTGGGGGACAGGGGAACACTGAAGCTTTCTTT. Protein product: CAWSGGQGNTEAFF.

Notes on this clone: A read error may produce the germline difference seen at one junction end. The CDR3 nucleotides read TGTGCCAGCAGTATATCTAAACGGGGTGCGGCAGATACGCAGTATTTT. This codes for CASSISKRGAADTQYF. V gene TRBV27 combines with J gene TRBJ2-3; possible D gene TRBD2, 5 bases. Germline V gives CDR1 MNHEY, CDR2 SMNVEV (reference sequence). The CDR3 totals 16 residues.

The V call is TRBV6-5, the J call TRBJ1-2; TRBD1 agrees at 9 bases. This CDR3 comprises 13 residues. Germline V gene data show CDR1 as MNHEY and CDR2 as SVGAGI. Germline trimming cut 6 bases from V and 8 bases from J; bases unmatched to any gene: 7. The CDR3 sequence is CASSTGGPRGYTF. The CDR3 region has the DNA TGTGCCAGCAGCACAGGGGGCCCCAGGGGCTACACCTTC.

The chain couples TRBV4-3 to TRBJ1-1; no definite D call. The germline V gene encodes CDR1 LGHNA and CDR2 YSLEER. The CDR3 has 14 residues. The V and J ends lost 2 bases and 4 bases respectively, with 11 bases between them. CDR3 amino acids: CASSQLIGGTEAFF. CDR3 sequence (DNA): TGCGCCAGCAGCCAACTAATAGGAGGCACTGAAGCTTTCTTT.

The chain employs TRBV2 and TRBJ2-5; tentatively, D is TRBD2 (6 bases). Germline V CDR1 and CDR2: SNHLY, FYNNEI. CDR3 length: 15 residues. The V and J ends lost 5 bases and 1 base respectively, with 14 bases between them. As DNA, the CDR3 is TGTGCCAGCAGTTTGTTCCCCGGGGGCCAAGAGACCCAGTACTTC. This encodes CASSLFPGGQETQYF.

The chain uses TRBV4-1 and TRBJ1-2; maybe TRBD1 (5 bases). Germline lookup yields CDR1 MGHRA and CDR2 YSYEKL. This CDR3 contains 17 residues. Trimming removed 0 bases at V and 4 bases at J, with 18 bases between. Here the CDR3 DNA reads TGCGCCAGCAGCCAAGACCTGGGGGGGACCCTAGGCTATGGCTACACCTTC. Translating it yields CASSQDLGGTLGYGYTF.

The V and J genes are TRBV25-1 and TRBJ2-5, with D uncertain. There are 12 residues in the CDR3. CDR1 and CDR2 from the germline V gene are MGHDK and SYGVNS. Deletions cut 11 bases from V and 0 bases from J, with 10 bases between. This chain's CDR3 is CASQRYQETQYF. DNA of the CDR3: TGTGCCTCCCAACGGTACCAAGAGACCCAGTACTTC. Combining the CDR3 with reference TRBV25-1 and TRBJ2-5 gives the whole variable domain EADIYQTPRYLVIGTGKKITLECSQTMGHDKMYWYQQDPGMELHLIHYSYGVNSTEKGDLSSESTVSRIRTEHFPLTLESARPSHTSQYLCASQRYQETQYFGPGTRLLVL.

This rearrangement joins TRBV27 to TRBJ2-5; D call uncertain. V dropped 3 bases and J dropped 3 bases, with 8 bases sitting between them. Germline assignment: CDR1 MNHEY and CDR2 SMNVEV (reference sequence). This CDR3 has 13 amino acids. The CDR3 DNA sequence: TGTGCCAGCAGTTTTCTAGGAAAAGAGACCCAGTACTTC. Amino acids: CASSFLGKETQYF.

J is TRBJ1-5 and V is TRBV7-9; D is unresolved. The germline CDR1 and CDR2 sequences are SEHNR and FQNEAQ (reference sequence). V was cut by 5 bases and J by 6 bases, with 8 bases left in between. The CDR3 runs 12 residues. This chain's CDR3 is CASSGDFQPQHF. The CDR3 DNA sequence: TGTGCCAGCAGCGGAGATTTTCAGCCCCAGCATTTT.

V is TRBV9 and J is TRBJ2-2; the match to TRBD2 covers 8 bases. Trimming took 10 bases from V and 5 from J; bases not matched to a gene: 19. CDR3 length equals 17 residues. The germline CDR1 and CDR2 sequences are SGDLS and YYNGEE. The CDR3 reads CAGLTGTRSMGTGELFF. For the CDR3, the DNA is TGTGCCGGGCTAACCGGGACTAGAAGTATGGGAACCGGGGAGCTGTTTTTT.

The CDR3 here is CAVGQGASINEKLFF. The DNA for the CDR3 is TGTGCCGTAGGACAGGGGGCGTCGATTAATGAAAAACTGTTTTTT. The chain is built from TRBV19 and TRBJ1-4; TRBD1 matches 11 bases. From germline, CDR1 is LNHDA and CDR2 SQIVND (reference sequence). J lost 4 bases, V lost 11 bases, and 9 bases had no gene match. The CDR3 spans 15 residues.

The chain carries TRBV4-2 and TRBJ1-2; possibly TRBD1 for D (5 bases). The V gene lost 0 bases and the J gene lost 8 bases, with 16 bases spanning the gap. Germline V gene data show CDR1 as LGHNA and CDR2 as YNFKEQ. CDR3 length: 15 amino acids. The CDR3 DNA reads as TGTGCCAGCAGCCAAGAAACGGAAACAAGGGGAGGCTACACCTTC. Translating gives CASSQETETRGGYTF.